This T cell receptor beta chain stems from a study of cytomegalovirus exposure and HLA in healthy donors. The germline V gene has CDR1 KGHSH and CDR2 LQKENI. V was clipped by 3 bases and J by 9 bases; unmatched bases: 3. The CDR3 runs 12 residues. PCR employed 60 Vbeta and 13 Jbeta primers. Sequencing was performed with immunoSEQ multiplex PCR; in TCRdb, only in-frame clones are kept and a portion is missing. The repertoire holds 150,000 to 200,000 clones, with roughly 70% as singletons. V and J are TRBV18 and TRBJ1-2, with 8 bases fitting TRBD1. This receptor was obtained from a man in his forties in good health and CMV-seropositive. Sequenced sample: PBMCs. The CDR3 DNA is TGTGCCAGCTCACCGACAGGGGACAGCTACACCTTC. Residues: CASSPTGDSYTF.